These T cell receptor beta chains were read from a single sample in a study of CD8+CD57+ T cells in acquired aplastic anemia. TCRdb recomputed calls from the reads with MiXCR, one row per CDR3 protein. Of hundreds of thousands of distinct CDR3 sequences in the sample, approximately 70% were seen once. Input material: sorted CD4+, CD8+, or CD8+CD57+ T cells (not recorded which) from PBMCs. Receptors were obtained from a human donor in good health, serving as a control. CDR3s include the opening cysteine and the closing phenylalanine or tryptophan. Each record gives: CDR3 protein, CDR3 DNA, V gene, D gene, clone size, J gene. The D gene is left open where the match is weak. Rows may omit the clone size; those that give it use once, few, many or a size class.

CDR3aa: CASSSSRSYEQYF
CDR3nt: TGTGCCAGCAGTTCCTCACGATCCTACGAGCAGTACTTC
v_gene: TRBV6-5
d_gene: -
abundance: few
j_gene: TRBJ2-7

CDR3aa: CASSEGGARGYTF
CDR3nt: TGTGCCAGCAGTGAAGGGGGGGCGCGAGGCTACACCTTC
v_gene: TRBV6-6
d_gene: -
abundance: -
j_gene: TRBJ1-2

CDR3aa: CASRLGAGNSDTQYF
CDR3nt: TGTGCCAGCCGGCTGGGGGCAGGCAACTCAGATACGCAGTATTTT
v_gene: TRBV24-1
d_gene: -
abundance: -
j_gene: TRBJ2-3

CDR3aa: CASSPDRSRTGYTF
CDR3nt: TGTGCCAGCAGCCCAGATCGTAGCAGGACTGGCTACACCTTC
v_gene: TRBV7-2
d_gene: -
abundance: once
j_gene: TRBJ1-2

CDR3aa: CASKGQGMDTQYF
CDR3nt: TGTGCCAGCAAGGGACAGGGGATGGATACGCAGTATTTT
v_gene: TRBV7-2
d_gene: TRBD1
abundance: -
j_gene: TRBJ2-3

CDR3aa: CASSSQYRQAENTEAFF
CDR3nt: TGCGCCAGCAGCTCCCAATACCGACAGGCGGAGAACACTGAAGCTTTCTTT
v_gene: TRBV5-1
d_gene: -
abundance: -
j_gene: TRBJ1-1

CDR3aa: CASSPLPRAVETQYF
CDR3nt: TGTGCCAGCTCACCGTTGCCCAGGGCGGTCGAGACCCAGTACTTC
v_gene: TRBV18
d_gene: -
abundance: many
j_gene: TRBJ2-5

CDR3aa: CASSMVEQPQHF
CDR3nt: TGTGCCAGCAGCATGGTAGAGCAGCCCCAGCATTTT
v_gene: TRBV5-5
d_gene: -
abundance: -
j_gene: TRBJ1-5

CDR3aa: CSDDRVSSEDF
CDR3nt: TGCAGTGACGACAGGGTAAGCTCAGAAGACTTC
v_gene: TRBV20-1
d_gene: TRBD1
abundance: -
j_gene: TRBJ2-7

CDR3aa: CASLGQYTGELFF
CDR3nt: TGTGCCAGCCTCGGACAGTACACCGGGGAGCTGTTTTTT
v_gene: TRBV2
d_gene: -
abundance: -
j_gene: TRBJ2-2

CDR3aa: CASSIEGPGFYEQYF
CDR3nt: TGTGCCAGTAGTATAGAAGGCCCGGGATTCTACGAGCAGTACTTC
v_gene: TRBV19
d_gene: -
abundance: -
j_gene: TRBJ2-7

CDR3aa: CASSVGGAGGEREF
CDR3nt: TGTGCCAGCAGCGTAGGGGGAGCGGGGGGGGAGCGCGAGTTC
v_gene: TRBV7-2
d_gene: TRBD2
abundance: once
j_gene: TRBJ2-7

CDR3aa: CASSRDLNQPQHF
CDR3nt: TGCGCCAGCAGCAGGGACCTCAATCAGCCCCAGCATTTT
v_gene: TRBV4-3
d_gene: -
abundance: -
j_gene: TRBJ1-5

CDR3aa: CASSRGQQETQYF
CDR3nt: TGTGCCAGTAGTAGGGGACAGCAAGAGACCCAGTACTTC
v_gene: TRBV19
d_gene: TRBD1
abundance: many
j_gene: TRBJ2-5

CDR3aa: CASSIAPLGRAAGYF
CDR3nt: TGTGCCAGCAGCATAGCCCCTCTGGGCAGGGCGGCTGGCTACTTC
v_gene: TRBV7-2
d_gene: -
abundance: -
j_gene: TRBJ2-5

CDR3aa: CASRKIGGTDTQYF
CDR3nt: TGTGCCAGCAGAAAGATCGGAGGCACAGATACGCAGTATTTT
v_gene: TRBV12-3/TRBV12-4
d_gene: -
abundance: -
j_gene: TRBJ2-3

CDR3aa: CASSMGSEGYVVTEAFF
CDR3nt: TGCGCCAGCAGTATGGGGTCGGAAGGCTACGTAGTCACTGAAGCTTTCTTT
v_gene: TRBV5-1
d_gene: -
abundance: -
j_gene: TRBJ1-1

CDR3aa: CASSVEQGKTQYF
CDR3nt: TGTGCCAGCAGCGTAGAACAGGGAAAGACCCAGTACTTC
v_gene: TRBV9
d_gene: -
abundance: once
j_gene: TRBJ2-5

CDR3aa: CSASGQASHPQYF
CDR3nt: TGCAGTGCCAGCGGGCAAGCCTCACATCCGCAGTATTTT
v_gene: TRBV20-1
d_gene: -
abundance: -
j_gene: TRBJ2-3

CDR3aa: CSVRTDINAKLFF
CDR3nt: TGCAGTGTACGCACAGACATAAATGCAAAACTGTTTTTT
v_gene: TRBV20-1
d_gene: -
abundance: -
j_gene: TRBJ1-4

CDR3aa: CASSWIGMTNTEAFF
CDR3nt: TGCGCCAGCAGTTGGATAGGGATGACGAACACTGAAGCTTTCTTT
v_gene: TRBV10-2
d_gene: -
abundance: -
j_gene: TRBJ1-1

CDR3aa: CASSVVGSAGHTKYF
CDR3nt: TGTGCCAGTAGCGTAGTGGGGAGCGCTGGACACACCAAATATTTT
v_gene: TRBV19
d_gene: -
abundance: -
j_gene: TRBJ1-3

CDR3aa: CASSPEAGTGGAGTEAFF
CDR3nt: TGCGCCAGCAGCCCGGAGGCCGGGACAGGGGGCGCCGGCACTGAAGCTTTCTTT
v_gene: TRBV5-1
d_gene: TRBD1
abundance: few
j_gene: TRBJ1-1

CDR3aa: CASSQRGLYNEQFF
CDR3nt: TGTGCCAGCAGCCAGCGGGGCCTATACAATGAGCAGTTCTTC
v_gene: TRBV7-6
d_gene: TRBD2
abundance: once
j_gene: TRBJ2-1

CDR3aa: CASSESWNTEAFF
CDR3nt: TGCGCCAGCAGTGAGTCGTGGAACACTGAAGCTTTCTTT
v_gene: TRBV10-1
d_gene: -
abundance: -
j_gene: TRBJ1-1